Each of the 2 T cell receptor beta chains below was sequenced from the same sample in a study of T cells after posttransplantation cyclophosphamide. Busulfan-fludarabine conditioning, marrow transplant, and cyclophosphamide on days +3 and +4 were administered. Method: immunoSEQ multiplex PCR; TCRdb's copy keeps in-frame clones and lacks some. The sample holds roughly 3,600 clones, approximately 85% seen once. Sequencing used PBMCs, obtained after allogeneic stem cell transplant with posttransplant cyclophosphamide. The source of these receptors is a female patient aged 45 to 65 who received an allogeneic stem cell transplant from an unrelated donor, was CMV-positive, and had acute and chronic GVHD. Some T cells could come from the graft donor.

The chain recombines TRBV7-2 with TRBJ2-2; possible D gene TRBD1, 6 bases. Per germline, CDR1 SGHTA and CDR2 FQGNSA. Trimming cost V 5 bases and J 6 bases, with 19 bases left between them. CDR3 length: 16 amino acids. In DNA form, the CDR3 reads TGTGCCAGCAGCGTACAGGGTTGGATAAGGGCCGGGGAGCTGTTTTTT. Translating it yields CASSVQGWIRAGELFF.

This clone has more than one count but fewer than ten. The rearrangement joins TRBV7-2 to TRBJ1-2; D not certain. Trimming pared 3 bases from V and 7 bases from J, leaving 18 bases between. The CDR3 spans 15 residues. Germline lookup yields CDR1 SGHTA and CDR2 FQGNSA. CDR3 nucleotides: TGTGCCAGCAGCTTGATGAGCTTAGAGGGTCGTGGCTACACCTTC. Translation gives CASSLMSLEGRGYTF. Full variable domain (remainder filled in from reference TRBV7-2 and TRBJ1-2): GAGVSQSPSNKVTEKGKDVELRCDPISGHTALYWYRQSLGQGLEFLIYFQGNSAPDKSGLPSDRFSAERTGGSVSTLTIQRTQQEDSAVYLCASSLMSLEGRGYTFGSGTRLTVV.